The rows below give T cell receptor beta chains drawn from one sample of a study of cytomegalovirus exposure and HLA in healthy donors. This table comes from immunoSEQ multiplex PCR, and its TCRdb copy is limited to in-frame clones, with some not included. The sample lists about 200,000 clones; 75% to 85% were seen once. Sequencing was performed on PBMCs. The receptors here all came from a woman aged 40 to 50 in good health and CMV-seronegative. Both conserved end residues are part of each CDR3. Each record gives: D gene, J gene, clone size, V gene, CDR3 DNA, CDR3 protein. A D gene is named only where the DNA matches it firmly. Rows may omit the clone size; those that give it use once, few, many or a size class.

-	TRBJ2-3	few	TRBV19	TGTGCCAGTAGTACGAGAGGGGATACGCAGTATTTT	CASSTRGDTQYF
TRBD1	TRBJ1-1	-	TRBV29-1	TGCAGCGTTCAACAGGGGAGAACTGAAGCTTTCTTT	CSVQQGRTEAFF
-	TRBJ2-7	-	TRBV19	TGTGCCAGTAGTACGACAGGAACCTACGAGCAGTACTTC	CASSTTGTYEQYF
TRBD2	TRBJ2-3	-	TRBV5-1	TGCGCCAGCAGCTTGGGAGGGACTAGCGGCACAGATACGCAGTATTTT	CASSLGGTSGTDTQYF
-	TRBJ1-2	-	TRBV5-1	TGCGCCAGCAGCTTGGTTAACGGTATGGGCCCCTATGGCTACACCTTC	CASSLVNGMGPYGYTF
TRBD1	TRBJ2-1	-	TRBV19	TGTGCCAGTAGCATACAGGGGGCCTACAATGAGCAGTTCTTC	CASSIQGAYNEQFF
TRBD2	TRBJ2-1	few	TRBV5-1	TGCGCCAGCAGCTCCGCGACTAGCCGCACCAATGAGCAGTTCTTC	CASSSATSRTNEQFF
-	TRBJ1-1	once	TRBV7-2	TGTGCCAGCAGCCACCTACAGGGAGCGACGGACACTGAAGCTTTCTTT	CASSHLQGATDTEAFF
TRBD2	TRBJ2-1	-	TRBV9	TGTGCCAGCAGCGTAGGGACTAGCAAGGCCAATGAGCAGTTCTTC	CASSVGTSKANEQFF
TRBD1	TRBJ2-2	-	TRBV27	TGTGCCAGCACCGACAGGGGGGGATCCAACACCGGGGAGCTGTTTTTT	CASTDRGGSNTGELFF
-	TRBJ1-1	once	TRBV20-1	TGCAGTGCTCCCACAGGGACTGAAGCTTTCTTT	CSAPTGTEAFF
TRBD1	TRBJ2-5	-	TRBV27	TGTGCCAGCAGACTAAGACAGGGGCGAGCAGAGACCCAGTACTTC	CASRLRQGRAETQYF
TRBD1	TRBJ2-7	-	TRBV6-5	TGTGCCAGCAGTTACTACCACGGGACAGGTAACGAGCAGTACTTC	CASSYYHGTGNEQYF
-	TRBJ2-5	once	TRBV9	TGTGCCAGCAGCCCAGCGAGGAGGCAAGAGACCCAGTACTTC	CASSPARRQETQYF
TRBD1	TRBJ1-1	-	TRBV6-5	TGTGCCAGCAGACAGGGGATGAACACTGAAGCTTTCTTT	CASRQGMNTEAFF
-	TRBJ1-1	few	TRBV10-2	TGCGCCAGCCCCTCCCTCCCGAGGGAAGCTTTCTTT	CASPSLPREAFF
TRBD2	TRBJ2-3	-	TRBV5-1	TGCGCCAGCAGCTTAGGACTAGCGGGAACAGATACGCAGTATTTT	CASSLGLAGTDTQYF
TRBD1	TRBJ2-7	-	TRBV5-1	TGCGCCAGCAGCTCCCTCCGGCAGGGGGTGGGCGAGCAGTACTTC	CASSSLRQGVGEQYF
-	TRBJ2-3	-	TRBV19	TGTGCCAGTAGTCGAGACACGCTCAGCACAGATACGCAGTATTTT	CASSRDTLSTDTQYF
TRBD2	TRBJ2-1	-	TRBV9	TGTGCCAGCACCCCTAAAGCGGGAGGGCCTTTCCGAGAGCAGTTCTTC	CASTPKAGGPFREQFF
-	TRBJ2-1	-	TRBV5-1	TGCGCCAGCAGCTTGGGGGACACCAACAATGAGCAGTTCTTC	CASSLGDTNNEQFF
TRBD2	TRBJ2-7	-	TRBV5-1	TGCGCCAGCAGCTTGGACCTAGCGGGCCTTGGGCAGTACTTC	CASSLDLAGLGQYF
TRBD1	TRBJ1-5	-	TRBV6-4	TGTGCCAGCAGTGCGGGACAGGGGCCTAATCAGCCCCAGCATTTT	CASSAGQGPNQPQHF
-	TRBJ1-2	-	TRBV29-1	TGCAGCGTTGTGGCCCTGGACATTAACTATGGCTACACCTTC	CSVVALDINYGYTF
-	TRBJ2-1	-	TRBV27	TGTGCCAGCAGTTTATCTTTTCCATGGCAGGGTAATGAGCAGTTCTTC	CASSLSFPWQGNEQFF
TRBD1	TRBJ1-2	-	TRBV23-1	TGCGCCAGCAGCGGACAGGGGGCGACCTTTCGCGGCTACACCTTC	CASSGQGATFRGYTF
-	TRBJ2-2	-	TRBV27	TGTGCCAGCAGTTTGTCGGCGTTTGGGCAGGGGCGCCGTACCGGGGAGCTGTTTTTT	CASSLSAFGQGRRTGELFF
-	TRBJ1-1	-	TRBV6-5	TGTGCCAGCAAGATGGACACTTGGAGGGACACTGAAGCTTTCTTT	CASKMDTWRDTEAFF
-	TRBJ1-5	-	TRBV2	TGTGCCAGCAGTGACGCAGGGTTCCAGCCCCAGCATTTT	CASSDAGFQPQHF
-	TRBJ2-5	-	TRBV28	TGTGCCAGCGGCGGGTTCCAAGAGACCCAGTACTTC	CASGGFQETQYF
-	TRBJ1-5	once	TRBV6-4	TGTGCCAGCAGGTCACTCCGGAGGAGCAATCAGCCCCAGCATTTT	CASRSLRRSNQPQHF
-	TRBJ1-1	-	TRBV28	TGTGCCAGCAGTTTGAGAGGGGGTGAAGCTTTCTTT	CASSLRGGEAFF
-	TRBJ1-2	-	TRBV5-1	TGCGCCAGCAGCCCGGACAGATCGGGCTACACCTTC	CASSPDRSGYTF
-	TRBJ2-7	-	TRBV14	TGTGCCAGCAGCCAAGATAGTTTCAGGACCCGGACAGAAGAGCAGTACTTC	CASSQDSFRTRTEEQYF
-	TRBJ2-5	-	TRBV7-6	TGTGCCAGCAGCCCAGGGGAGACCCAGTACTTC	CASSPGETQYF
TRBD1	TRBJ1-2	-	TRBV5-1	TGCGCCAGCCTCGGGGACAGGGGGCAGGATGGCTACACCTTC	CASLGDRGQDGYTF
-	TRBJ2-7	-	TRBV11-2	TGTGCCAGCAGCTTAATGCGGGCCCGCGAGCAGTACTTC	CASSLMRAREQYF
-	TRBJ1-2	-	TRBV7-9	TGTGCCAGCAGCCTCCCAGGGAACTATGGCTACACCTTC	CASSLPGNYGYTF
TRBD1	TRBJ2-7	few	TRBV10-3	TGTGCCATCAAAGTACGGCAGGGGGCGGGGGAGCAGTACTTC	CAIKVRQGAGEQYF